One sample yielded the 20 T cell receptor beta chains listed below, sequenced in a study of shared clonotypes between healthy human individuals. Data came from immunoSEQ multiplex PCR; TCRdb stores just in-frame clones and leaves some out. The sample consists of 2 million to 3 million clones, 93% of them appearing once. The sample taken for sequencing was naive CD4+ T cells from PBMCs. Subset here: CD45RA+ positively selected. The receptors shown here come from a man between 18 and 35 years old in good health. Some clones in this sample may be carry-over from other donors' samples.

This clone has just one count. The chain links TRBV2 to TRBJ1-1; D is perhaps TRBD1 (5 bases). Trimming cost V 7 bases and J 4 bases, with 16 bases left between them. The CDR3 has 14 amino acids. CDR1 and CDR2 from the germline V gene are SNHLY and FYNNEI. The CDR3 reads CASKLRGGSTEAFF. CDR3 nucleotides: TGTGCCAGCAAGTTAAGGGGTGGAAGCACTGAAGCTTTCTTT.

The V call is TRBV11-2, the J call TRBJ1-2; D is possibly TRBD1 (5 bases). The CDR3 runs to 13 residues. V shed 0 bases and J shed 8 bases, with 10 bases lying between them. The germline V gene has CDR1 SGHAT and CDR2 FQNNGV. The CDR3 region has the DNA TGTGCCAGCAGCTTAGACAGGGTGCAAGGCTACACCTTC. It translates to CASSLDRVQGYTF.

This sequence joins TRBV27 and TRBJ2-7; TRBD1 aligns across 10 bases. CDR3 length equals 16 residues. Losses at the gene ends were 0 bases for V and 2 bases for J; bases not matched to a gene: 4. Germline CDR1 MNHEY, CDR2 SMNVEV (reference sequence). CDR3 sequence reads: CASSLSVDRGTYEQYF. The CDR3, as DNA: TGTGCCAGCAGTTTATCCGTGGACAGGGGGACCTACGAGCAGTACTTC.

The J gene is TRBJ2-7, the V gene TRBV10-1; possibly TRBD1 for D (8 bases). Trimming took off 4 bases at V and 6 bases at J, with 13 bases between the two ends. The CDR3 has 13 amino acids. The V gene's germline CDR1 is WNHNN and CDR2 SYGVQD (reference sequence). This CDR3 reads CASSGNRGGEQYF. For the CDR3, the DNA is TGCGCCAGCAGTGGGAACAGGGGGGGCGAGCAGTACTTC.

The chain couples TRBV18 to TRBJ1-1; D is possibly TRBD1 (6 bases). This CDR3 region has 16 residues. V lost 2 bases and J lost 1, with 14 bases in between. Germline loops: CDR1 KGHSH, CDR2 LQKENI. The CDR3 is CASSPSAGAANTEAFF. The CDR3 coding sequence is TGTGCCAGCTCACCAAGTGCGGGGGCCGCGAACACTGAAGCTTTCTTT.

In the case of this clone: This sample also contains other DNA sequences that code for the same CDR3. The chain joins TRBV6-5 to TRBJ2-5; no clear D gene. Germline loops: CDR1 MNHEY, CDR2 SVGAGI. CDR3 length: 12 residues. The ends were cut back, 5 bases at V and 1 base at J, with 5 bases in the middle. Here the CDR3 reads CASSPGQETQYF. In DNA, the CDR3 is TGTGCCAGCAGTCCCGGCCAAGAGACCCAGTACTTC.

This sequence joins TRBV5-1 and TRBJ1-2; 7 bases are a match to TRBD1. V was pared by 4 bases and J by 8 bases, with 5 bases of the junction left unmatched. The CDR3 extends over 12 amino acids. The germline CDR1 and CDR2 sequences are SGHRS and YFSETQ. CDR3 in amino acids: CASSEQGSGYTF. CDR3 bases: TGCGCCAGCAGCGAACAGGGGAGCGGCTACACCTTC.

V usage is TRBV27 and J usage is TRBJ2-2, with 7 bases matching TRBD2. V trimming: 6 bases; J trimming: 3 bases; junction bases outside the gene matches: 4. CDR3 length: 14 amino acids. Germline loops: CDR1 MNHEY, CDR2 SMNVEV (reference sequence). The CDR3 nucleotides read TGTGCCAGCAGAGGCCTAGCGGACACCGGGGAGCTGTTTTTT. Amino acids: CASRGLADTGELFF.

This clone is a singleton in its sample. The chain joins TRBV7-2 to TRBJ2-3; D ambiguous. The CDR3 totals 16 residues. V lost 1 base and J 2 bases, leaving 13 bases between the germline ends. Germline-derived CDR1 and CDR2 are SGHTA and FQGNSA. The CDR3 DNA reads as TGTGCCAGCAGCTTAGACCCAGCGCGTAACACAGATACGCAGTATTTT. It is translated as CASSLDPARNTDTQYF. Full variable domain (remainder filled in from reference TRBV7-2 and TRBJ2-3): GAGVSQSPSNKVTEKGKDVELRCDPISGHTALYWYRQSLGQGLEFLIYFQGNSAPDKSGLPSDRFSAERTGGSVSTLTIQRTQQEDSAVYLCASSLDPARNTDTQYFGPGTRLTVL.

This clone occurred a few times. V and J are TRBV28 and TRBJ1-2; no firm D call. In germline, CDR1 is MDHEN, CDR2 SYDVKM. The CDR3 is made up of 12 amino acids. The V and J ends lost 5 bases and 4 bases respectively, with 8 bases between them. CDR3 loop: CASSVKSYGYTF. For the CDR3, the DNA is TGTGCCAGCAGTGTAAAGAGCTATGGCTACACCTTC.

This CDR3 is CASTPSGVSTDTQYF. The CDR3 DNA is TGCGCCAGCACGCCTAGCGGGGTGAGCACAGATACGCAGTATTTT. This chain joins TRBV5-1 and TRBJ2-3, with 9 bases lining up with TRBD2. Germline trimming cut 6 bases from V and 0 bases from J; bases unmatched to any gene: 5. Germline CDR1 SGHRS, CDR2 YFSETQ. CDR3 size: 15 residues.

As regards this clone: Other DNA sequences from this sample encode an identical CDR3 as well. The V call is TRBV30, the J call TRBJ1-5; TRBD1 is a possible D gene (5 bases). V gave up 4 bases and J gave up 1 base, with 8 bases separating them. Germline CDR1 is GTSNPN and CDR2 is SVGIG (reference sequence). CDR3 size: 13 residues. The CDR3 protein is CAWTQDSNQPQHF. CDR3 coding DNA: TGTGCCTGGACACAGGACAGCAATCAGCCCCAGCATTTT. Filled out from reference TRBV30 and TRBJ1-5, the complete variable domain reads SQTIHQWPATLVQPVGSPLSLECTVEGTSNPNLYWYRQAAGRGLQLLFYSVGIGQISSEVPQNLSASRPQDRQFILSSKKLLLSDSGFYLCAWTQDSNQPQHFGDGTRLSIL.

This chain links TRBV18 with TRBJ2-3; 7 bases are a match to TRBD2. V shed 11 bases, J shed 1 base, and the junction held 3 bases outside the gene matches. The germline V gene encodes CDR1 KGHSH and CDR2 LQKENI. CDR3 length: 12 residues. CDR3 amino acids: CAGGGRTDTQYF. The CDR3 coding sequence is TGTGCCGGGGGAGGGCGCACAGATACGCAGTATTTT.

In this sample, this clone turned up once. This rearrangement joins TRBV6-5 to TRBJ2-1, with unresolved D. Trimming removed 7 bases from V and 2 bases from J, with 15 bases in between. Germline CDR1 is MNHEY and CDR2 is SVGAGI. This CDR3 has 15 residues. For the CDR3, the DNA is TGTGCCAGCACTGGACCGAGTCGAACCTACAATGAGCAGTTCTTC. This codes for CASTGPSRTYNEQFF.

This chain uses TRBV13 with TRBJ2-1; TRBD2 aligns across 10 bases. The V gene's germline CDR1 is PRHDT and CDR2 FYEKMQ (reference sequence). The CDR3 loop spans 17 amino acids. V lost 5 bases and J lost 6; bases outside the gene matches: 13. CDR3 sequence reads: CASSPGLAALLGNEQFF. CDR3 DNA sequence: TGTGCCAGCAGCCCAGGACTAGCGGCCCTTCTGGGCAATGAGCAGTTCTTC. The entire variable domain, with the rest obtained from reference TRBV13 and TRBJ2-1, is as follows: AAGVIQSPRHLIKEKRETATLKCYPIPRHDTVYWYQQGPGQDPQFLISFYEKMQSDKGSIPDRFSAQQFSDYHSELNMSSLELGDSALYFCASSPGLAALLGNEQFFGPGTRLTVL.

The chain combines TRBV29-1 with TRBJ2-1; the match to TRBD1 covers 12 bases. CDR1 is SQVTM and CDR2 is ANQGSEA in the germline V gene. The CDR3 has 15 amino acids. The ends lost 8 bases at V and 9 bases at J; junction bases unmatched: 14. Written as DNA, the CDR3 is TGCAGCCTCAGCCACTGGGACAGGGGGCTTGGTGAGCAGTTCTTC. Translated: CSLSHWDRGLGEQFF.

Comments on this clone: Distinct nucleotide sequences in the sample also encode this CDR3. This rearrangement joins TRBV5-6 to TRBJ1-3; D is undetermined. V was shortened by 5 bases and J by 4 bases, with 19 bases between the two germline ends. The CDR3 extends over 16 amino acids. CDR1 SGHDT and CDR2 YYEEEE come from the germline V gene. The CDR3 DNA reads TGTGCCAGCAGTCTTGGTTCGGGGATCTCCGGAAACACCATATATTTT. Its translation: CASSLGSGISGNTIYF.

The chain recombines TRBV14 with TRBJ2-7, with D perhaps TRBD2 (6 bases). Looked up from germline, CDR1 is SGHDN and CDR2 is FVKESK. The CDR3 totals 15 residues. Trimming removed 3 bases from V and 3 bases from J, with 15 bases in between. CDR3 residues: CASSHYASADYEQYF. CDR3 sequence (DNA): TGTGCCAGCAGCCACTATGCTAGCGCAGACTACGAGCAGTACTTC.

This clone has just one count. V and J are TRBV6-5 and TRBJ2-5; D is uncertain. Between the trimmed V and J ends, which lost 2 bases and 2 bases, there was a span of 12 bases. CDR1 is MNHEY, CDR2 SVGAGI, per germline. The CDR3 loop spans 15 amino acids. For the CDR3, the DNA is TGTGCCAGCAGTTACATCCGGGCCAGTCAAGAGACCCAGTACTTC. Encoded protein: CASSYIRASQETQYF.

In its sample, this clone was seen a few times. The chain links TRBV10-3 to TRBJ2-4; TRBD2 aligns across 7 bases. The CDR3 consists of 15 residues. J was trimmed by 9 bases and V by 1 base; bases with no gene match: 9. CDR1 and CDR2 from the germline V gene are ENHRY and SYGVKD. CDR3 region: CAISEYEGTGGIQYF. CDR3 nucleotide sequence: TGTGCCATCAGTGAGTACGAGGGAACGGGAGGCATTCAGTACTTC.